The present TCR beta chain was sequenced within a study of cytomegalovirus exposure and HLA in healthy donors. Study-wide results and limits: In vitro confirmation showed a few CMV-associated chains to be CMV antigen specific. Rare TCR sequences predominated, though certain public TCRs were found in many donors.

Method: immunoSEQ multiplex PCR; TCRdb's copy keeps in-frame clones and lacks some. The sample includes 300,000 to 400,000 clones, 88% seen only once; the top ten take more than 0.95%. Points on this clone: What it binds is unknown.

CDR1 SNHLY and CDR2 FYNNEI come from the germline V gene. The V and J ends lost 7 bases and 7 bases, in that order; junction bases with no gene match: 13. The CDR3 extends over 15 amino acids. The clonotype originates from a man younger than 45 in good health and CMV-seronegative. The genes are TRBV2 and TRBJ2-1; 7 bases align to TRBD1. What was sequenced was PBMCs. Here the CDR3 DNA reads TGTGCCAGCACAGTAGGGGGCGGCTTTGGAAATGAGCAGTTCTTC. It codes for CASTVGGGFGNEQFF.